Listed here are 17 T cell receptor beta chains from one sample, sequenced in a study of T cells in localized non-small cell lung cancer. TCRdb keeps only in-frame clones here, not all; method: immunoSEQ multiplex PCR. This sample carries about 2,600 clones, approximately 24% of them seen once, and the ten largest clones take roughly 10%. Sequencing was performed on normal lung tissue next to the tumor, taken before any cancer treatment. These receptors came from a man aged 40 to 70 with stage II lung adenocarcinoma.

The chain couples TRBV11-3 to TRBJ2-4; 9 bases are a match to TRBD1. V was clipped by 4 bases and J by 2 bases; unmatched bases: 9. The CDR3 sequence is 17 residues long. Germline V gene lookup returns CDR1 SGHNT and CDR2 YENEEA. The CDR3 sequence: CASSSPGQGWTKNIQYF. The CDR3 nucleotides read TGTGCCAGCAGCTCCCCGGGACAGGGATGGACCAAAAACATTCAGTACTTC.

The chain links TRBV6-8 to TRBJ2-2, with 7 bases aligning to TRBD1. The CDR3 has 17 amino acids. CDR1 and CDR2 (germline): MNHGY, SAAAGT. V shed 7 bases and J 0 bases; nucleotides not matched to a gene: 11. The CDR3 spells CASIRDSGPTNTGELFF. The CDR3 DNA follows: TGTGCCAGCATACGGGACAGCGGACCTACGAACACCGGGGAGCTGTTTTTT.

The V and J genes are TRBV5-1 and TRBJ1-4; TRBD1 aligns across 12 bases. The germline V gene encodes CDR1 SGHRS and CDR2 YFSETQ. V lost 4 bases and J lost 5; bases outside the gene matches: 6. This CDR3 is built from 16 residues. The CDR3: CASSTGQGAWNEKLFF. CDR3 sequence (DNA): TGCGCCAGCAGCACGGGACAGGGGGCGTGGAATGAAAAACTGTTTTTT.

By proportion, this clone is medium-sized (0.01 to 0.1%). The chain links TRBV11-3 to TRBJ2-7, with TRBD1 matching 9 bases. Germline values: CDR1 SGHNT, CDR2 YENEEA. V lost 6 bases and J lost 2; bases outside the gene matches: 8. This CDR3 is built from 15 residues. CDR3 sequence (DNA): TGTGCCAGCAGTTATAGGGGACAGGGTACCTACGAGCAGTACTTC. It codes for CASSYRGQGTYEQYF.

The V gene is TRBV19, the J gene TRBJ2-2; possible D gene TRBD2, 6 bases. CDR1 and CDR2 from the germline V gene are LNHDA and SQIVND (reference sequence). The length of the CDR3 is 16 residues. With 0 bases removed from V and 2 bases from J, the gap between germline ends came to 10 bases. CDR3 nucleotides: TGTGCCAGTAGTATAGACGGGGGTCCTAACACCGGGGAGCTGTTTTTT. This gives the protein CASSIDGGPNTGELFF.

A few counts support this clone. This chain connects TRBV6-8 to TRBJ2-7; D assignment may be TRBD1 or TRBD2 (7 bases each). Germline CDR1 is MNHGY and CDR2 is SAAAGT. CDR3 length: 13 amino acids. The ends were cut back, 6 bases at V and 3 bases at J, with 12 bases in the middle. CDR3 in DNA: TGTGCCAGCAGCCAGGGGGGGGTCTACGAGCAGTACTTC. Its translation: CASSQGGVYEQYF.

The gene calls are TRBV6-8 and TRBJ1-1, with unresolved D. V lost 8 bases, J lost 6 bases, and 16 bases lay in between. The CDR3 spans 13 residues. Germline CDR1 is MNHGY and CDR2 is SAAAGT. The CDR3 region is CASGLRDLAEAFF. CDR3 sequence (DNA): TGTGCCAGCGGGTTGCGGGATTTGGCTGAAGCTTTCTTT.

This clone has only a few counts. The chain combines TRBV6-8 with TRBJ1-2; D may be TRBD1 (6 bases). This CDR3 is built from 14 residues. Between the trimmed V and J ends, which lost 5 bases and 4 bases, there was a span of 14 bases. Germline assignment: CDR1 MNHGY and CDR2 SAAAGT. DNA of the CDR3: TGTGCCAGCAGTGAGCGACAGGCCCTCTATGGCTACACCTTC. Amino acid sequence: CASSERQALYGYTF.

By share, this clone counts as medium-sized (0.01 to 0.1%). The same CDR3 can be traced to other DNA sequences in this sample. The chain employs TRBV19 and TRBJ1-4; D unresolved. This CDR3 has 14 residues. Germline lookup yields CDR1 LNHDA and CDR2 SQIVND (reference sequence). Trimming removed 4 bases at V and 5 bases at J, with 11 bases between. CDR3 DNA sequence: TGTGCCAGTAGTACTACGATACCGAATGAAAAACTGTTTTTT. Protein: CASSTTIPNEKLFF.

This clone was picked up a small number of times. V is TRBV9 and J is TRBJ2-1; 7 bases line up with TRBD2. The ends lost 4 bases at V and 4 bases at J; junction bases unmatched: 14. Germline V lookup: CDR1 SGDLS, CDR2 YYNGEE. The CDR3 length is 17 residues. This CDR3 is CASSPRPPSGVYNEQFF. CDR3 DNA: TGTGCCAGCAGCCCCCGACCCCCCAGCGGGGTTTACAATGAGCAGTTCTTC.

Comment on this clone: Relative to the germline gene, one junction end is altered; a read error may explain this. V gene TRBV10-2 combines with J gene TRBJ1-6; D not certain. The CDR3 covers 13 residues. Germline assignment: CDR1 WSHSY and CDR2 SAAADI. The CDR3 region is CASSVGYSSPLHF. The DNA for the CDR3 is TGCGCCAGCAGTGTGGGGTATAGTTCACCCCTCCACTTT.

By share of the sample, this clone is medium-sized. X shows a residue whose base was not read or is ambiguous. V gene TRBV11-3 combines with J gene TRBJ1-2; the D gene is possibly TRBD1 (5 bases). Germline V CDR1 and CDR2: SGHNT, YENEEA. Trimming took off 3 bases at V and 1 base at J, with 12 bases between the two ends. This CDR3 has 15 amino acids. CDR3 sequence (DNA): TGTGCCAGCAGCTTGGCYTCAGGGTTTAACTATGGCTACACCTTC. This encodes CASSLXSGFNYGYTF. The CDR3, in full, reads CASSLASGFNYGYTF.

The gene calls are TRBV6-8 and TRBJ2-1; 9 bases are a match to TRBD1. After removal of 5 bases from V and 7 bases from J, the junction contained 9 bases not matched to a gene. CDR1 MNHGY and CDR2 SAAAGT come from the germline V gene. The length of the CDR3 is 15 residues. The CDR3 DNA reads TGTGCCAGCAGTGAGGACAGGGGCCCCTCAAATGAGCAGTTCTTC. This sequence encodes CASSEDRGPSNEQFF.

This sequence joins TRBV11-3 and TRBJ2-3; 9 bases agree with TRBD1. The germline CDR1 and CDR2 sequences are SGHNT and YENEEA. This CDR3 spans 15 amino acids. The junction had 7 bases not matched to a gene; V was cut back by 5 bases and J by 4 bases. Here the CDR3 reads CASSPEDRGSDTQYF. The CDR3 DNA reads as TGTGCCAGCAGCCCGGAGGACAGGGGATCAGATACGCAGTATTTT.

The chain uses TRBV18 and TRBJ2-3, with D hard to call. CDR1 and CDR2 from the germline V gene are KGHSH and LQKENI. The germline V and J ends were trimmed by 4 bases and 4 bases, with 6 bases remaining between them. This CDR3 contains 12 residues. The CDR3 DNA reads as TGTGCCAGCTCACTCCTTGCAGATACGCAGTATTTT. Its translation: CASSLLADTQYF.

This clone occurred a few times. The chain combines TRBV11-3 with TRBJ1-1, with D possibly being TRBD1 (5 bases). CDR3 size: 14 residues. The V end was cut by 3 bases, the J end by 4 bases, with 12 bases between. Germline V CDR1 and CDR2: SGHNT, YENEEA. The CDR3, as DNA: TGTGCCAGCAGCTTGGGGCACCTTGGCACTGAAGCTTTCTTT. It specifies CASSLGHLGTEAFF.

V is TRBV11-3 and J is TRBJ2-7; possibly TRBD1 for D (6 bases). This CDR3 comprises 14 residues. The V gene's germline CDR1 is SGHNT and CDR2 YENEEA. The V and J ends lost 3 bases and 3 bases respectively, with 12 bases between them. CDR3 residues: CASSLDRNYYEQYF. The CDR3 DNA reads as TGTGCCAGCAGCTTGGACAGAAATTACTACGAGCAGTACTTC.